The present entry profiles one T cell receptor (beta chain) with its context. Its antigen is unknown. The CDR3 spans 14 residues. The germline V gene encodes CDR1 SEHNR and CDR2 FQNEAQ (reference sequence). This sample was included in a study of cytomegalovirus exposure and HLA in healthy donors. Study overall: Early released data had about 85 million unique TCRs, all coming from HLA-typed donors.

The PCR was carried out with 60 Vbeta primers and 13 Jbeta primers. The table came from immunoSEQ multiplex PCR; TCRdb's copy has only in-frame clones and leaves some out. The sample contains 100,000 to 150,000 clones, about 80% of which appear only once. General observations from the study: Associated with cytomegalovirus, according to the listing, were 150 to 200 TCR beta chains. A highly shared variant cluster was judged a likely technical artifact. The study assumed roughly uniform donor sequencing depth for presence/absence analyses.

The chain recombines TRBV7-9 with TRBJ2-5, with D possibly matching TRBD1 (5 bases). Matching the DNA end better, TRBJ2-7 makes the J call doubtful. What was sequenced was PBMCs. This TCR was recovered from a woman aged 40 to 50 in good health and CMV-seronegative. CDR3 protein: CASSRQRGSYEQYF. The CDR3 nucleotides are TGTGCCAGCAGCCGACAGCGAGGCTCCTACGAGCAGTACTTC.